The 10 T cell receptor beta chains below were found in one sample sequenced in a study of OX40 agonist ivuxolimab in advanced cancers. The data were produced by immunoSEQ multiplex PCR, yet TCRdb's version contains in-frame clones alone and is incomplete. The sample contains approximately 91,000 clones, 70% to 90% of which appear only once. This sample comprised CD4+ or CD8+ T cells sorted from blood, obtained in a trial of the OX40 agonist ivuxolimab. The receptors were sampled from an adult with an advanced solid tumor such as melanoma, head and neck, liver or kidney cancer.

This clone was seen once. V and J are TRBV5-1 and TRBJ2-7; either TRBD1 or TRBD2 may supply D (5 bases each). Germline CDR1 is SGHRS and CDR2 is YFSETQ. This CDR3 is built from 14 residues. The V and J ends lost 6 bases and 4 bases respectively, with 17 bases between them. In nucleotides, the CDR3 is TGCGCCAGCATGAGGGACCCCCCCATGTACGAGCAGTACTTC. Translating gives CASMRDPPMYEQYF.

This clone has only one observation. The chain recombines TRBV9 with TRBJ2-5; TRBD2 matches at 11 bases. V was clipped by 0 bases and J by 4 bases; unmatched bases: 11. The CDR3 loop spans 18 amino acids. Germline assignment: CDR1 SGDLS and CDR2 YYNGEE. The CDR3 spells CASSVASWGLAVRETQYF. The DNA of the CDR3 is TGTGCCAGCAGCGTAGCGTCTTGGGGACTAGCGGTTCGAGAGACCCAGTACTTC.

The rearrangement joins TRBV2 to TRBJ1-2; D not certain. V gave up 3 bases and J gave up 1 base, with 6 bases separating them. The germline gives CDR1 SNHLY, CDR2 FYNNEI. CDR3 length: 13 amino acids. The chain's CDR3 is CASSEDHNYGYTF. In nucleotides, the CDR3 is TGTGCCAGCAGTGAGGACCATAACTATGGCTACACCTTC.

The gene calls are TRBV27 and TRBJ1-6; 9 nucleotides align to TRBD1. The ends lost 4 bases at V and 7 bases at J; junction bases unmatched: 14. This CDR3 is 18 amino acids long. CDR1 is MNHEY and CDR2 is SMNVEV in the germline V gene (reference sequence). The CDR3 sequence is CASSSPGQGMGGNSPLHF. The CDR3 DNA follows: TGTGCCAGCAGTTCTCCGGGACAGGGTATGGGAGGGAATTCACCCCTCCACTTT.

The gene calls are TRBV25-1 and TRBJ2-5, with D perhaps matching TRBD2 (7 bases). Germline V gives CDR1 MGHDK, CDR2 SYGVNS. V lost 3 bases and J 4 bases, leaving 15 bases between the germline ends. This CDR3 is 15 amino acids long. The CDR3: CASSDPWGGGETQYF. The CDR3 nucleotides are TGTGCCAGCAGTGACCCCTGGGGGGGCGGAGAGACCCAGTACTTC.

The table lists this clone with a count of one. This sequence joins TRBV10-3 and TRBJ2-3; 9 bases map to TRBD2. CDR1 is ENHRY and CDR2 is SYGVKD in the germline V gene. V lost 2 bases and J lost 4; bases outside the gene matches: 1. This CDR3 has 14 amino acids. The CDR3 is CAISERGGADTQYF. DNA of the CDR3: TGTGCCATCAGTGAGCGCGGGGGGGCAGATACGCAGTATTTT.

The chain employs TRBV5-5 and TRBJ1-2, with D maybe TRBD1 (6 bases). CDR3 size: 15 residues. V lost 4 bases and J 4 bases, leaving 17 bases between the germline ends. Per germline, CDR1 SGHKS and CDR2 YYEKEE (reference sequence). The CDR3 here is CASSRGYGQRYGYTF. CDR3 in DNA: TGTGCCAGCAGCCGAGGCTACGGACAGCGCTATGGCTACACCTTC.

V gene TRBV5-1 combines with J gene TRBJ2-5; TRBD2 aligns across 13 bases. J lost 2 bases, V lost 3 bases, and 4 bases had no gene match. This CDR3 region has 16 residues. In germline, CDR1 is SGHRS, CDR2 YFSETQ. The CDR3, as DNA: TGCGCCAGCAGCTCCGGGACTAGCGGGAAGCAAGAGACCCAGTACTTC. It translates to CASSSGTSGKQETQYF. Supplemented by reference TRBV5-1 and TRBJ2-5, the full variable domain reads KAGVTQTPRYLIKTRGQQVTLSCSPISGHRSVSWYQQTPGQGLQFLFEYFSETQRNKGNFPGRFSGRQFSNSRSEMNVSTLELGDSALYLCASSSGTSGKQETQYFGPGTRLLVL.

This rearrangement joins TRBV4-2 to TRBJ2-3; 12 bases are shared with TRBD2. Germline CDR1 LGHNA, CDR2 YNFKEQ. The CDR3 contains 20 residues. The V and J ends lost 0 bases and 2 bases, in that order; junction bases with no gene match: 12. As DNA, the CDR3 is TGTGCCAGCAGCCAAGATCTCCCAGTACTAGCGGGGGGCGTCACAGATACGCAGTATTTT. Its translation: CASSQDLPVLAGGVTDTQYF.

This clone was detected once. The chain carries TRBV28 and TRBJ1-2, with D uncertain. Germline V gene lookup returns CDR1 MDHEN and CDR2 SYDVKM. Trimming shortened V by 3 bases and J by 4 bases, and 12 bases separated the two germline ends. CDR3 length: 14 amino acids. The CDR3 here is CASSLSLRIYGYTF. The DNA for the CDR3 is TGTGCCAGCAGTTTGTCCCTTCGGATCTATGGCTACACCTTC.